This TCR beta chain was documented in a study of T cell responses to AZD1222 COVID-19 vaccine. Germline CDR1 is MNHNY and CDR2 is SVGAGI (reference sequence). Trimming at V came to 5 bases and at J to 3 bases, leaving 4 bases not matched to a gene. There are 14 residues in the CDR3. The method was immunoSEQ multiplex PCR; TCRdb's version includes in-frame clones alone and lacks a portion of them. The sample includes about 100,000 clones, about 87% of them seen just once. This clone appeared once. Sequencing used peripheral blood, obtained on day 0 of AZD1222 vaccination. The rearrangement links TRBV6-6 to TRBJ2-3; 8 nucleotides align to TRBD2. This TCR derives from an adult in good health. The CDR3 here is CASSTGLATDTQYF. CDR3 in DNA: TGTGCCAGCAGTACCGGACTAGCAACAGATACGCAGTATTTT.